A single sample is the source of the 15 T cell receptor beta chains below, sequenced in a study of Tregs in tolerant kidney transplant recipients. Generated by immunoSEQ multiplex PCR, the TCRdb table keeps only in-frame clones and is missing some. The sample contains over 50,000 clones, about 83% of which appear only once. Sequencing input: CD4+ T cells from blood. The receptors here all came from a human donor in good health.

The chain recombines TRBV9 with TRBJ2-1, with 9 positions matching TRBD1. CDR3 length: 15 amino acids. CDR1 and CDR2 from the germline V gene are SGDLS and YYNGEE. The J segment lost 3 bases and the V segment lost 3 bases, leaving 4 bases of the junction unmatched. The DNA for the CDR3 is TGTGCCAGCAGCGCTCTGGGACAGGGCTACAATGAGCAGTTCTTC. Its protein product is CASSALGQGYNEQFF.

The rearrangement joins TRBV5-1 to TRBJ2-1, with D perhaps matching TRBD2 (5 bases). The CDR3 runs 13 residues. V lost 4 bases and J 3 bases, leaving 8 bases between the germline ends. Germline V gene data show CDR1 as SGHRS and CDR2 as YFSETQ. This CDR3 is CASSPGIYNEQFF. The DNA of the CDR3 is TGCGCCAGCAGCCCCGGGATCTACAATGAGCAGTTCTTC.

The rearrangement joins TRBV30 to TRBJ2-7; 9 nucleotides match TRBD2. The V segment lost 0 bases and the J segment 2 bases; nucleotides outside the gene matches: 2. The CDR3 totals 14 residues. Germline-derived CDR1 and CDR2 are GTSNPN and SVGIG (reference sequence). The CDR3 DNA follows: TGTGCCTGGAGTGTGACTAGCGGAGCCTACGAGCAGTACTTC. Translating gives CAWSVTSGAYEQYF.

The chain is built from TRBV18 and TRBJ1-1; D unclear. V lost 3 bases and J 1 base, leaving 6 bases between the germline ends. This CDR3 is 13 amino acids long. CDR1 KGHSH and CDR2 LQKENI come from the germline V gene. This CDR3 is CASSPSGNTEAFF. DNA of the CDR3: TGTGCCAGCTCACCTTCAGGGAACACTGAAGCTTTCTTT.

The V gene is TRBV9, the J gene TRBJ2-5; D is ambiguous. CDR1 SGDLS and CDR2 YYNGEE come from the germline V gene. V was shortened by 1 base and J by 7 bases, with 5 bases between the two germline ends. The CDR3 totals 11 residues. This chain's CDR3 is CASSVPGTQYF. In nucleotides, the CDR3 is TGTGCCAGCAGCGTACCCGGGACCCAGTACTTC.

This chain joins TRBV5-6 and TRBJ2-3; D may be TRBD2 (5 bases). The CDR3 is 14 residues long. Germline lookup yields CDR1 SGHDT and CDR2 YYEEEE. Trimming stripped 4 bases from V and 0 bases from J, with 9 bases between. The CDR3 reads CASSLSESTDTQYF. CDR3 bases: TGTGCCAGCAGCCTTAGCGAAAGCACAGATACGCAGTATTTT.

The V and J genes are TRBV6-1 and TRBJ2-5, with D possibly being TRBD1 (5 bases). Germline values: CDR1 MNHNS, CDR2 SASEGT. V was clipped by 1 base and J by 11 bases, with 8 bases between them. CDR3 length: 11 residues. CDR3 loop: CASSEVGHQYF. In nucleotides, the CDR3 is TGTGCCAGCAGTGAAGTCGGACATCAGTACTTC.

This clone occurred a few times. This chain connects TRBV15 to TRBJ1-2; 7 positions match TRBD1. The V gene end was trimmed by 3 bases and the J gene end by 3 bases; junction bases not matched to a gene: 7. The CDR3 is made up of 15 amino acids. CDR1 is LNHNV, CDR2 YYDKDF, per germline (reference sequence). The CDR3 coding sequence is TGTGCCACCAGCAGCCCACAGGGGTGGGACTATGGCTACACCTTC. It specifies CATSSPQGWDYGYTF.

The rearrangement joins TRBV9 to TRBJ2-1, with D possibly being TRBD1 (6 bases). V lost 4 bases and J 1 base, leaving 12 bases between the germline ends. Germline CDR1 and CDR2: SGDLS and YYNGEE. There are 15 residues in the CDR3. Here the CDR3 DNA reads TGTGCCAGCAGCCGGAGTCAGGGGTCCTACAATGAGCAGTTCTTC. Amino acid sequence: CASSRSQGSYNEQFF.

This chain connects TRBV2 to TRBJ1-4, with D possibly TRBD1 on 5 matching bases. The CDR3 loop spans 13 amino acids. Deletions cut 10 bases from V and 5 bases from J, with 14 bases between. In germline, CDR1 is SNHLY, CDR2 FYNNEI. CDR3 nucleotides: TGTGCCACCACACGGGACGAAAATGAAAAACTGTTTTTT. Translation: CATTRDENEKLFF.

The chain has TRBV6-6 and TRBJ2-1, with D perhaps assigned TRBD1 or TRBD2 (6 bases each). Germline V gives CDR1 MNHNY, CDR2 SVGAGI (reference sequence). Trimming took 6 bases from V and 4 from J, leaving 13 bases between them. The CDR3 spans 14 residues. CDR3 coding DNA: TGTGCCAGCAGCTCCGGGGGCGGGTACAATGAGCAGTTCTTC. It encodes CASSSGGGYNEQFF.

The chain employs TRBV11-2 and TRBJ1-2, with TRBD1 matching 10 bases. Germline V gene data show CDR1 as SGHAT and CDR2 as FQNNGV. J gave up 4 bases and V 3 bases, and 2 bases lay outside the gene matches. The length of the CDR3 is 14 residues. The CDR3 reads CASSFGQGGYGYTF. CDR3 in DNA: TGTGCCAGCAGCTTCGGACAGGGGGGCTATGGCTACACCTTC. Together with reference TRBV11-2 and TRBJ1-2, the CDR3 gives the full variable domain: EAGVAQSPRYKIIEKRQSVAFWCNPISGHATLYWYQQILGQGPKLLIQFQNNGVVDDSQLPKDRFSAERLKGVDSTLKIQPAKLEDSAVYLCASSFGQGGYGYTFGSGTRLTVV.

This clone has just a few counts. The rearrangement joins TRBV7-2 to TRBJ1-5; D gene uncertain. The CDR3 runs 15 residues. Germline CDR1 and CDR2: SGHTA and FQGNSA. V lost 4 bases and J lost 6, with 16 bases in between. DNA of the CDR3: TGTGCCAGCAGCTCCCTTTTCGGCGGCGGTCAGCCCCAGCATTTT. Its translation is CASSSLFGGGQPQHF.

The chain carries TRBV6-5 and TRBJ1-2; D is unclear. V was shortened by 3 bases and J by 2 bases, with 13 bases between the two germline ends. The germline CDR1 and CDR2 sequences are MNHEY and SVGAGI. The CDR3 is 15 residues long. In DNA, the CDR3 is TGTGCCAGCAGTTATTCTGGGAGCCCAAACTATGGCTACACCTTC. The encoded protein is CASSYSGSPNYGYTF.

This chain connects TRBV30 to TRBJ2-1; D not resolved. CDR3 length: 14 amino acids. Germline lookup yields CDR1 GTSNPN and CDR2 SVGIG (reference sequence). The V and J ends lost 0 bases and 7 bases respectively, with 13 bases between them. The DNA for the CDR3 is TGTGCCTGGAGTGTACTTCGGTCTGGGAATGAGCAGTTCTTC. This translates into CAWSVLRSGNEQFF.